The clone carrying this T cell receptor (beta chain) was detected only once. Its antigen is not known. Constant-region reverse primers amplified full-length variable regions, followed by semi-nested Nested Universal Primer A PCR. Using its own MiXCR run on the 5' RACE reads, TCRdb lists one record per CDR3 protein. Among several thousand distinct CDR3 sequences listed, 65% to 75% were seen once. CD4+CD45RO+CD25- cells were isolated as memory CD4+ T cells. Study-level findings and limits: Tumor Treg TCRs overlapped most with tumor naive CD4+ cells.

The sequenced sample consisted of memory CD4+ T cells sorted from a lymph node. The subset here: memory CD4+ T cells, CD4+CD45RO+CD25-. The TCR sequence derives from a female donor with breast cancer.

CDR3 coding DNA: TGTGCCAGCAGCCCGGGGAGCCTGAACACTGAAGCTTTCTTT. This gives the protein CASSPGSLNTEAFF. The chain carries TRBV7-3 and TRBJ1-1, with no clear D. CDR1 and CDR2 from the germline V gene are SGHTA and FQGTGA. The CDR3 contains 14 residues. The V end was cut by 5 bases, the J end by 0 bases, with 10 bases between. Filled out from reference TRBV7-3 and TRBJ1-1, the complete variable domain reads GAGVSQTPSNKVTEKGKYVELRCDPISGHTALYWYRQSLGQGPEFLIYFQGTGAADDSGLPNDRFFAVRPEGSVSTLKIQRTERGDSAVYLCASSPGSLNTEAFFGQGTRLTVV.